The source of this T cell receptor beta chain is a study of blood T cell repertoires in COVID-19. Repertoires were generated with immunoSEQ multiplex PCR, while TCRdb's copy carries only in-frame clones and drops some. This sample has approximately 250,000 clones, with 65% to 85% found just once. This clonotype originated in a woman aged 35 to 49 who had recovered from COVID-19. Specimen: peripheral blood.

Here the CDR3 DNA reads TGTGCCAGCAGCCCGGGACAGGGGCTTGAAGCTTTCTTT. Its protein is CASSPGQGLEAFF. The chain is built from TRBV28 and TRBJ1-1, with 10 bases lining up with TRBD1. The CDR3 runs 13 residues. Germline V gene sequence: CDR1 MDHEN, CDR2 SYDVKM. The V segment lost 6 bases and the J segment 7 bases; nucleotides outside the gene matches: 5.